These 10 T cell receptor beta chains originate from one sample sequenced in a study of cytomegalovirus exposure and HLA in healthy donors. The PCR ran on 60 Vbeta and 13 Jbeta primers. Generated by immunoSEQ multiplex PCR, the TCRdb table keeps only in-frame clones and is missing some. The table records under 200,000 clones, approximately 86% of them present only once. Sequencing was done on a sample of PBMCs. The source of these receptors is a woman in her thirties in good health and CMV-seronegative.

The V gene is TRBV28, the J gene TRBJ2-3; TRBD1 aligns across 11 bases. Per the germline V gene, CDR1 is MDHEN and CDR2 is SYDVKM. The CDR3 is 15 residues long. V was pared by 6 bases and J by 5 bases, with 7 bases of the junction left unmatched. CDR3 sequence reads: CASRAGTGGGDTQYF. The CDR3 region has the DNA TGTGCCAGCAGAGCCGGGACAGGGGGGGGAGATACGCAGTATTTT.

This sequence joins TRBV20-1 and TRBJ1-1; possibly TRBD1 for D (5 bases). V was clipped by 6 bases and J by 7 bases, with 12 bases between them. The CDR3 is 11 residues long. The germline V gene encodes CDR1 DFQATT and CDR2 SNEGSKA (reference sequence). CDR3 coding DNA: TGCAGTGCCAATCGACAGATTGAAGCTTTCTTT. It codes for CSANRQIEAFF.

The V gene is TRBV28, the J gene TRBJ1-1; D is possibly TRBD1 (5 bases). Trimming pared 0 bases from V and 2 bases from J, leaving 10 bases between. The CDR3 has 15 amino acids. CDR1 is MDHEN, CDR2 SYDVKM, per germline. The CDR3 loop reads CASSLWAGPNTEAFF. CDR3 DNA sequence: TGTGCCAGCAGTTTATGGGCAGGGCCTAACACTGAAGCTTTCTTT.

This clone was seen a single time. The chain is built from TRBV28 and TRBJ1-5, with D possibly matching TRBD1 (6 bases). Germline V gene lookup returns CDR1 MDHEN and CDR2 SYDVKM. Trimming took off 5 bases at V and 5 bases at J, with 25 bases between the two ends. The CDR3 sequence is 18 residues long. The CDR3 loop is CASSPPPFGYRAHQPQHF. CDR3 nucleotide sequence: TGTGCCAGCAGTCCCCCCCCGTTTGGTTACAGGGCCCATCAGCCCCAGCATTTT.

The chain recombines TRBV2 with TRBJ2-1; unclear D gene. This CDR3 region has 13 residues. Germline CDR1 and CDR2: SNHLY and FYNNEI. V shed 6 bases and J shed 5 bases, with 11 bases lying between them. The CDR3 sequence: CASSQAGDNEQFF. In nucleotides, the CDR3 is TGTGCCAGCAGCCAGGCCGGTGACAATGAGCAGTTCTTC.

This clone was found once. V is TRBV7-9 and J is TRBJ2-7; 10 bases are shared with TRBD2. V was pared by 1 base and J by 7 bases, with 7 bases of the junction left unmatched. Germline CDR1 reads SEHNR; CDR2 reads FQNEAQ (reference sequence). The CDR3 has 15 amino acids. The CDR3 DNA follows: TGTGCCAGCAGCTTAGGATCTAGCGGGAGTTATGAGCAGTACTTC. Protein product: CASSLGSSGSYEQYF.

V usage is TRBV7-9 and J usage is TRBJ2-1; D uncertain. Deletions cut 6 bases from V and 8 bases from J, with 8 bases between. CDR3 length equals 11 residues. The V gene's germline CDR1 is SEHNR and CDR2 FQNEAQ (reference sequence). The DNA for the CDR3 is TGTGCCAGCAGGTCAGGATATGAGCAGTTCTTC. This codes for CASRSGYEQFF.

The chain recombines TRBV29-1 with TRBJ2-2, with D perhaps matching TRBD2 (5 bases). V was shortened by 5 bases and J by 7 bases, with 23 bases between the two germline ends. CDR3 length: 16 residues. Germline CDR1 SQVTM, CDR2 ANQGSEA. CDR3 bases: TGCAGCGTTCGGGTCCAGGAGGCAGGTGGTGGCGGGGAGCTGTTTTTT. Amino acids: CSVRVQEAGGGGELFF.

The V call is TRBV11-2, the J call TRBJ2-1; 7 bases align to TRBD1. The germline gives CDR1 SGHAT, CDR2 FQNNGV. The ends lost 5 bases at V and 2 bases at J; junction bases unmatched: 3. The CDR3 contains 14 residues. The CDR3 region is CASSPGTAYNEQFF. The CDR3 DNA reads TGTGCCAGCAGCCCCGGGACAGCCTACAATGAGCAGTTCTTC.

This clone was seen once. The chain recombines TRBV7-9 with TRBJ2-2; 8 bases fit TRBD2. The CDR3 covers 17 residues. Unmatched junction bases numbered 8, after V lost 5 bases and J lost 0 bases. Per the germline V gene, CDR1 is SEHNR and CDR2 is FQNEAQ (reference sequence). The CDR3 nucleotides read TGTGCCAGCAGCCCCCGGCTAGCGGGCCCGAACACCGGGGAGCTGTTTTTT. Translated: CASSPRLAGPNTGELFF.